A selection of T cell receptor beta chains follows, all from one sample in a study of cytomegalovirus exposure and HLA in healthy donors. Using immunoSEQ multiplex PCR, the repertoire was profiled, and TCRdb retains in-frame clones only, with some absent. The sample comprises 90,000 to 120,000 clones, approximately 80% of which are singletons, and approximately 4.2% rests with the top ten. Material: PBMCs. These receptors were obtained from a male donor in good health and CMV-seronegative. Both conserved end residues are part of each CDR3. Each record gives: D gene, J gene, clone size, V gene, CDR3 protein, CDR3 DNA. The D gene is left open where the match is weak. The size of a clone is reported for some rows only, either as once, few or many, or as a class for expanded clones.

TRBD2 | TRBJ2-2 | few | TRBV28 | CASSLSRGRSAGGNTGELFF | TGTGCCAGCAGTTTGTCGCGGGGTCGGTCAGCGGGAGGAAACACCGGGGAGCTGTTTTTT
. | TRBJ1-5 | . | TRBV5-1 | CASSEGGNQPQHF | TGCGCCAGCAGCGAGGGGGGGAATCAGCCCCAGCATTTT
TRBD1 | TRBJ1-4 | . | TRBV2 | CASSPQGWGNEKLFF | TGTGCCAGCAGTCCACAGGGGTGGGGTAATGAAAAACTGTTTTTT
. | TRBJ2-7 | . | TRBV27 | CASSSERSWPVNEQYF | TGTGCCAGCAGTTCGGAGCGGTCCTGGCCGGTCAACGAGCAGTACTTC
TRBD2 | TRBJ2-3 | . | TRBV19 | CASSMVTSGISTDTQYF | TGTGCCAGTAGTATGGTGACTAGCGGGATAAGCACAGATACGCAGTATTTT
TRBD2 | TRBJ2-1 | . | TRBV6-5 | CASSYSGLAGVDEQFF | TGTGCCAGCAGTTACTCGGGACTAGCGGGAGTGGATGAGCAGTTCTTC
TRBD2 | TRBJ2-2 | . | TRBV29-1 | CSVEGGIGELFF | TGCAGCGTTGAGGGGGGGATCGGGGAGCTGTTTTTT
TRBD2 | TRBJ2-7 | . | TRBV6-1 | CASRSREGYEQYF | TGTGCCAGCCGGAGCAGGGAGGGATACGAGCAGTACTTC
. | TRBJ1-4 | . | TRBV18 | CASSRYVNEKLFF | TGTGCCAGCTCCCGGTATGTTAATGAAAAACTGTTTTTT
. | TRBJ2-7 | . | TRBV27 | CASSLYRDSPYEQYF | TGTGCCAGCAGTTTATATAGAGACAGTCCCTACGAGCAGTACTTC
TRBD2 | TRBJ2-7 | . | TRBV28 | CASSTTSGRLRVREQYF | TGTGCCAGCAGTACGACTAGCGGGAGGTTGAGGGTTCGGGAGCAGTACTTC
TRBD2 | TRBJ2-5 | . | TRBV7-2 | CASSSGTSGRVRLTETQYF | TGTGCCAGCAGCTCAGGGACTAGCGGGAGGGTTCGGCTTACAGAGACCCAGTACTTC
. | TRBJ1-2 | . | TRBV5-4 | CASSLESDSVYGYTF | TGTGCCAGCAGCTTGGAGTCCGACAGCGTTTATGGCTACACCTTC
. | TRBJ2-7 | . | TRBV28 | CASSWDSGGDEQYF | TGTGCCAGCAGTTGGGACAGCGGCGGGGACGAGCAGTACTTC
TRBD2 | TRBJ2-1 | . | TRBV7-9 | CASSLLGTGTSEQFF | TGTGCCAGCAGCTTATTAGGGACCGGGACTAGCGAGCAGTTCTTC
. | TRBJ2-7 | . | TRBV7-9 | CASSLTGTSFEDEQYF | TGTGCCAGCAGCCTAACAGGGACCTCTTTCGAGGACGAGCAGTACTTC